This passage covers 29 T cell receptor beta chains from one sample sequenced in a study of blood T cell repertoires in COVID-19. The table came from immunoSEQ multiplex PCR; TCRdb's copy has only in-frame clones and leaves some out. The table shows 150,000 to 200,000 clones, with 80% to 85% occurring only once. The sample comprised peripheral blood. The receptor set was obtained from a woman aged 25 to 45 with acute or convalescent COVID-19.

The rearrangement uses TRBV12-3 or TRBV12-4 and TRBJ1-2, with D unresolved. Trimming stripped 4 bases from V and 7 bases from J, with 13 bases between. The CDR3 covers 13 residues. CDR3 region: CASSSDGGSGYTF. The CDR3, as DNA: TGTGCCAGCAGTTCAGACGGAGGGTCTGGCTACACCTTC.

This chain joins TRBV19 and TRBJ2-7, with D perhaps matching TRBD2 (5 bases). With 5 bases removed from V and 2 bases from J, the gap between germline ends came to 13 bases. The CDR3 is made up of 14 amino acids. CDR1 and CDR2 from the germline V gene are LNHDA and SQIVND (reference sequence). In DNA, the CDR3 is TGTGCCAGTAGTCCTCCTGGACTTCCCTACGAGCAGTACTTC. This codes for CASSPPGLPYEQYF.

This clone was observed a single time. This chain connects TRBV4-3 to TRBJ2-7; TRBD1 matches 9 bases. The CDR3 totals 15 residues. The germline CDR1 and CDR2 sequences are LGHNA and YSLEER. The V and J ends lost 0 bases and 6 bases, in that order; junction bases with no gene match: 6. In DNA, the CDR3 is TGCGCCAGCAGCCAAGATTCGGGACAGGGTCGCGAGCAGTACTTC. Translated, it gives CASSQDSGQGREQYF.

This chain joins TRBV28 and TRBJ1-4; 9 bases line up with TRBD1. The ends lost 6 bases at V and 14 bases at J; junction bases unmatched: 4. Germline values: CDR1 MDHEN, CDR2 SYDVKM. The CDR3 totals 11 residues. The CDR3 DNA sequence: TGTGCCAGCAGGGGACAGGGAAGCCTGTTTTTT. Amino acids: CASRGQGSLFF. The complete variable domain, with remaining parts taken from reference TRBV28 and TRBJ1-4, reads DVKVTQSSRYLVKRTGEKVFLECVQDMDHENMFWYRQDPGLGLRLIYFSYDVKMKEKGDIPEGYSVSREKKERFSLILESASTNQTSMYLCASRGQGSLFFGSGTQLSVL.

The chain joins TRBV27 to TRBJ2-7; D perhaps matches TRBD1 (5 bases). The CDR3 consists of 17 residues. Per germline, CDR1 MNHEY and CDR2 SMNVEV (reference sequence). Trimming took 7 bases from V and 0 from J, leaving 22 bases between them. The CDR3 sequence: CASIPVRWAGNSYEQYF. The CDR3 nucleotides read TGTGCCAGCATTCCCGTCAGGTGGGCAGGGAACTCCTACGAGCAGTACTTC.

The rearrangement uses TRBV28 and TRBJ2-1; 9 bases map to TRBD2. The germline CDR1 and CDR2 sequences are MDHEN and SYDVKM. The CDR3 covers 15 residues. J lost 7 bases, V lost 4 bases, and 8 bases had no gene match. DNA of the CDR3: TGTGCCAGCAGTTCCGTGGGTAGCGGGGGTAATGAGCAGTTCTTC. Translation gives CASSSVGSGGNEQFF.

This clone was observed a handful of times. CDR3 nucleotides: TGTGCCAGCAGCTTAGGTGGGACAGGGGTTAGCGGTGAAAAACTGTTTTTT. Its protein product is CASSLGGTGVSGEKLFF. The chain employs TRBV7-8 and TRBJ1-4; TRBD1 matches at 10 bases. Unmatched junction bases numbered 9, after V lost 1 base and J lost 7 bases. Germline V gene lookup returns CDR1 SGHVS and CDR2 FQNEAQ. The CDR3 is 17 amino acids.

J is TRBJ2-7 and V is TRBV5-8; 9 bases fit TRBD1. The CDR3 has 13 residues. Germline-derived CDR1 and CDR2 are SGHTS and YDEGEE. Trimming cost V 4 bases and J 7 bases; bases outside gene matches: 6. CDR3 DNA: TGTGCCAGCAGCGACAGGGGGATAGAGGAGCAGTACTTC. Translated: CASSDRGIEEQYF.

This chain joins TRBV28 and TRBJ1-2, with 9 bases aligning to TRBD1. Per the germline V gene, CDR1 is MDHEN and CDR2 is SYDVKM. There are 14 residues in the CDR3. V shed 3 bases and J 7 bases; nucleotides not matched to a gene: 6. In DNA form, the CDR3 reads TGTGCCAGCAGTTTGGGAGGACAGGGGCTTGGCTACACCTTC. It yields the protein CASSLGGQGLGYTF.

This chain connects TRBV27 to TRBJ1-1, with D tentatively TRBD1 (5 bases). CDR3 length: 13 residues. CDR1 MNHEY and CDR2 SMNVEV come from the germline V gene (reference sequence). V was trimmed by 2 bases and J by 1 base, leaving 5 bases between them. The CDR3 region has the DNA TGTGCCAGCAGTTTAGGACAGAACACTGAAGCTTTCTTT. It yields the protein CASSLGQNTEAFF.

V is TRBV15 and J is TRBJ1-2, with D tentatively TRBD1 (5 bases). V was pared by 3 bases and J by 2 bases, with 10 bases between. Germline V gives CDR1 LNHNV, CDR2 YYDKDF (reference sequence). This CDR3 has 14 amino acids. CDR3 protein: CATSSPGQNYGYTF. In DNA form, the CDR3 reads TGTGCCACCAGCAGTCCAGGGCAGAACTATGGCTACACCTTC.

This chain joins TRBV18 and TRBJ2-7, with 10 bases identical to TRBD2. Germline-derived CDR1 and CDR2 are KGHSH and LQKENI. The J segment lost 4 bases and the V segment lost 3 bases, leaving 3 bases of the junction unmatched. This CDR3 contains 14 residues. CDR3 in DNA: TGTGCCAGCTCACCGGGGGGACTAGCGTACGAGCAGTACTTC. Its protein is CASSPGGLAYEQYF.

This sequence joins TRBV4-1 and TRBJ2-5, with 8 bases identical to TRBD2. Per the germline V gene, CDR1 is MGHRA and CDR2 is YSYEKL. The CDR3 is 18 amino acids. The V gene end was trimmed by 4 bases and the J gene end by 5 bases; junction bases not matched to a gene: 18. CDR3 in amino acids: CASSRLLGGGSFTETQYF. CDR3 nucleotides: TGCGCCAGCAGCCGCCTATTGGGCGGGGGGTCGTTTACGGAGACCCAGTACTTC.

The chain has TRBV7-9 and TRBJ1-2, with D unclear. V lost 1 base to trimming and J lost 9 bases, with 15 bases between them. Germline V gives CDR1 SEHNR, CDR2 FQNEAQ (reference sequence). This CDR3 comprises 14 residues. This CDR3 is CASSLEVPGESYTF. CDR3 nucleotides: TGTGCCAGCAGCTTAGAAGTACCGGGAGAGAGCTACACCTTC.

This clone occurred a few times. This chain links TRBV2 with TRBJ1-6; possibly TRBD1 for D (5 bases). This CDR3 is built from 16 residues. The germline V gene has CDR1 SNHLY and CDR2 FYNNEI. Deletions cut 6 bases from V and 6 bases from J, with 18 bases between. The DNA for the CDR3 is TGTGCCAGCAGGTCTCAGAACAGGATTGGTAATTCACCCCTCCACTTT. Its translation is CASRSQNRIGNSPLHF.

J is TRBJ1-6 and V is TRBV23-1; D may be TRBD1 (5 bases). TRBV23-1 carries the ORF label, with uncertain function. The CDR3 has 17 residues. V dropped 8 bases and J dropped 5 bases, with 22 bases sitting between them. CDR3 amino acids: CASHLAGVGSHNSPLHF. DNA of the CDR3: TGCGCCAGCCACTTAGCGGGGGTGGGGAGCCATAATTCACCCCTCCACTTT.

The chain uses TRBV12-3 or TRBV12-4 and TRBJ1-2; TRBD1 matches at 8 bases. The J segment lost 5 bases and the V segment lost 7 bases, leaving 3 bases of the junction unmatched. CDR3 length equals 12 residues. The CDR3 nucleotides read TGTGCCAGCACAGGGGGCAGATATGGCTACACCTTC. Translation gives CASTGGRYGYTF.

This CDR3 is CASRTGPSGPQHF. The CDR3 nucleotides are TGTGCCAGCCGAACAGGGCCCTCCGGGCCCCAGCATTTT. V is TRBV12-3 or TRBV12-4 and J is TRBJ1-5, with D possibly TRBD1 on 6 matching bases. The V gene lost 8 bases and the J gene lost 9 bases, with 17 bases spanning the gap. The CDR3 has 13 residues.

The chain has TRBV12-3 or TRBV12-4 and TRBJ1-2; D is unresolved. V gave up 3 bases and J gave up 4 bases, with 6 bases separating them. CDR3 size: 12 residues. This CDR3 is CASSLVGYGYTF. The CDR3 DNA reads TGTGCCAGCAGTTTGGTCGGCTATGGCTACACCTTC.

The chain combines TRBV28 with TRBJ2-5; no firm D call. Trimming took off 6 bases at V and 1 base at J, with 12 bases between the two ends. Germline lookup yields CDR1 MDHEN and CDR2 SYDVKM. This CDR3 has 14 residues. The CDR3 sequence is CASSPATFQETQYF. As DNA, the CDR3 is TGTGCCAGCAGCCCCGCCACTTTCCAAGAGACCCAGTACTTC.

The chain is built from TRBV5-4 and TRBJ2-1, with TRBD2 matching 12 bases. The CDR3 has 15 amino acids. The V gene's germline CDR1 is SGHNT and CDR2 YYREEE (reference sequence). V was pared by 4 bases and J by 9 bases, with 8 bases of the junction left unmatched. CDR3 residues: CASSASGRALVEQFF. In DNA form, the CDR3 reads TGTGCCAGCAGCGCTAGCGGGAGGGCCCTCGTTGAGCAGTTCTTC.

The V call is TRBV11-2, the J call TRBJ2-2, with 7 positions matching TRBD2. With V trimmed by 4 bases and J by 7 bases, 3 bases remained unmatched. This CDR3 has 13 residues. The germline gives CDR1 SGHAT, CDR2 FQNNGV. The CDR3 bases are TGTGCCAGCAGCTCCGGGGGGTACGGGGAGCTGTTTTTT. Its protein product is CASSSGGYGELFF. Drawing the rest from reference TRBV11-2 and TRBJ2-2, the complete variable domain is EAGVAQSPRYKIIEKRQSVAFWCNPISGHATLYWYQQILGQGPKLLIQFQNNGVVDDSQLPKDRFSAERLKGVDSTLKIQPAKLEDSAVYLCASSSGGYGELFFGEGSRLTVL.

The CDR3 nucleotides are TGTGCCAGCAGGAGGGGGACAGGGACTAATGAAAAACTGTTTTTT. Protein sequence: CASRRGTGTNEKLFF. This sequence joins TRBV27 and TRBJ1-4; 9 bases map to TRBD1. The J segment lost 2 bases and the V segment lost 6 bases, leaving 4 bases of the junction unmatched. The germline V gene has CDR1 MNHEY and CDR2 SMNVEV (reference sequence). CDR3 length: 15 amino acids.

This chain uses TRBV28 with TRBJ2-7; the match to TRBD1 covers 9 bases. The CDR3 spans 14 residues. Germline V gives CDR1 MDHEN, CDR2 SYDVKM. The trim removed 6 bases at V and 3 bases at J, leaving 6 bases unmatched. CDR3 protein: CASRAGTGRYEQYF. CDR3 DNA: TGTGCCAGCAGAGCCGGGACAGGGCGCTACGAGCAGTACTTC. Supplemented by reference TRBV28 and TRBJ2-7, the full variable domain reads DVKVTQSSRYLVKRTGEKVFLECVQDMDHENMFWYRQDPGLGLRLIYFSYDVKMKEKGDIPEGYSVSREKKERFSLILESASTNQTSMYLCASRAGTGRYEQYFGPGTRLTVT.

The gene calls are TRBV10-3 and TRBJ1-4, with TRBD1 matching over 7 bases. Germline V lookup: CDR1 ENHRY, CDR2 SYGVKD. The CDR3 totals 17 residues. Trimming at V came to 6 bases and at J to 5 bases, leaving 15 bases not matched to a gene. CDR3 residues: CAISSTRGQELNEKLFF. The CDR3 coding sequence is TGTGCCATCAGCTCAACTCGCGGACAGGAACTCAATGAAAAACTGTTTTTT.

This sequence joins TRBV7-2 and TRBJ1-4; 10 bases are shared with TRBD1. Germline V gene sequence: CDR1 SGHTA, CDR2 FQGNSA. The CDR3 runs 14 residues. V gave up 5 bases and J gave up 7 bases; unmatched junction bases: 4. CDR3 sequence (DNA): TGTGCCAGCAGCCACGGACAGGGGGGTGAAAAACTGTTTTTT. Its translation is CASSHGQGGEKLFF. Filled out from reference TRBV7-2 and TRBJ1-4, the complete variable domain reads GAGVSQSPSNKVTEKGKDVELRCDPISGHTALYWYRQSLGQGLEFLIYFQGNSAPDKSGLPSDRFSAERTGGSVSTLTIQRTQQEDSAVYLCASSHGQGGEKLFFGSGTQLSVL.

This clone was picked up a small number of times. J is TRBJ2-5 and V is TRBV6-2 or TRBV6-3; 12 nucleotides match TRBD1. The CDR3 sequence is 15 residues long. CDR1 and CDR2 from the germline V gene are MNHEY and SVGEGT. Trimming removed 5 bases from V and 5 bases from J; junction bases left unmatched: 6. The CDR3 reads CASSLGTGGGETQYF. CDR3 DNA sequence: TGTGCCAGCAGTCTCGGGACAGGGGGCGGGGAGACCCAGTACTTC.

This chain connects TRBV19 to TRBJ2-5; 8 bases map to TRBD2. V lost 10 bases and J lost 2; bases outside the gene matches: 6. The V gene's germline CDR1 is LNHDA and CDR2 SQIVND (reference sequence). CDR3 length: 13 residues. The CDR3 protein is CATSGTRQETQYF. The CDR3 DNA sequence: TGTGCCACCTCCGGGACTAGGCAAGAGACCCAGTACTTC.

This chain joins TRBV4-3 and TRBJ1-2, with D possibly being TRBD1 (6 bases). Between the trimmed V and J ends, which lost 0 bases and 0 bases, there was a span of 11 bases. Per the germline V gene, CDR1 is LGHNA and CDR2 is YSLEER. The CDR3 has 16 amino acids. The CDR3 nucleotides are TGCGCCAGCAGCCAAGATGGGGGCAGCTCTAACTATGGCTACACCTTC. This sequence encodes CASSQDGGSSNYGYTF.